Sequencing of this T cell receptor beta chain was carried out in a study of cytomegalovirus exposure and HLA in healthy donors. Study in general: The 120 or so validation repertoires used a platform that matched the one used for the 600 to 700 first-cohort repertoires, as a later analysis reported.

In its sample, this clone was seen once. The target antigen is unknown. Some clones are missing from TCRdb's copy, which holds only in-frame ones; the method was immunoSEQ multiplex PCR. The sample shows some 170,000 clones, approximately 89% of them seen only once. The study, taken as a whole, reports: There were some public TCRs occurring in many donors, but most TCR sequences were rare. In vitro experiments confirmed that three CMV-associated chains were specific for CMV antigens. The finding came from a later analysis; first-cohort TCR clusters tended to co-occur in the roughly 120 validation repertoires.

The CDR3 covers 13 residues. With 2 bases clipped from V and 5 bases from J, the junction kept 2 bases outside the gene matches. Germline-derived CDR1 and CDR2 are KGHSH and LQKENI. This receptor was taken from a young man in good health and CMV-seropositive. The rearrangement joins TRBV18 to TRBJ1-1, with TRBD1 matching over 7 bases. The sequencing sample was made of PBMCs. The CDR3 region has the DNA TGTGCCAGCTCACCATCGACAGGGACTGAAGCTTTCTTT. As protein: CASSPSTGTEAFF.